The entry that follows covers one T cell receptor beta chain sequence. Its target is unknown. TCRdb redid the calling of the 5' RACE reads with MiXCR, one entry per CDR3 protein. Of hundreds of thousands of distinct CDR3 sequences listed, roughly 13% are singletons. The CDR3 is 13 amino acids. Trimming cost V 5 bases and J 3 bases, with 11 bases left between them. Germline CDR1 GTSNPN, CDR2 SVGIG (reference sequence). This entry belongs to a study of T cells after yellow fever vaccination. Study observations and caveats: Once the booster was given, most primary-vaccination clones reappeared, at approximately 97% for CD4 and over 85% for CD8.

Sequences were derived from PBMCs, sampled on the day of the yellow fever booster vaccination. J is TRBJ2-4 and V is TRBV30; D may be TRBD2 (5 bases). This clonotype was sampled from a man aged 30 to 45 who received the YFV17D yellow fever vaccine. The CDR3 sequence is CAWVSEGKNIQYF. The CDR3 nucleotides read TGTGCCTGGGTGAGCGAGGGCAAAAACATTCAGTACTTC. Variable domain in full (rest from reference TRBV30 and TRBJ2-4): SQTIHQWPATLVQPVGSPLSLECTVEGTSNPNLYWYRQAAGRGLQLLFYSVGIGQISSEVPQNLSASRPQDRQFILSSKKLLLSDSGFYLCAWVSEGKNIQYFGAGTRLSVL.